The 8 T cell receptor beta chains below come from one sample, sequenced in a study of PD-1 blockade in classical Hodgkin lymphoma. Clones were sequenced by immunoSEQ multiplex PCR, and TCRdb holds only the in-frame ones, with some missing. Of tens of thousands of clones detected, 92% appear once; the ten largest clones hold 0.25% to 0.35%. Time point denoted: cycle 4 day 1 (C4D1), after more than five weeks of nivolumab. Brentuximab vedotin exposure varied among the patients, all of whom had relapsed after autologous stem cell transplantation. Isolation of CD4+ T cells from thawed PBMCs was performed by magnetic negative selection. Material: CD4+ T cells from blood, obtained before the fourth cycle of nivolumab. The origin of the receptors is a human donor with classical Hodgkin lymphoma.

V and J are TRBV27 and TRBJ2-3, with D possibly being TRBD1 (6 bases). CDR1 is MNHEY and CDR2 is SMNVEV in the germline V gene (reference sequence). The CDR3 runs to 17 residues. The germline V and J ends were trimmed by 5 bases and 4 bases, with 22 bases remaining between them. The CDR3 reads CASSRGLVGALADTQYF. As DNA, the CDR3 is TGTGCCAGCAGTCGTGGTTTGGTGGGGGCGCTTGCAGATACGCAGTATTTT.

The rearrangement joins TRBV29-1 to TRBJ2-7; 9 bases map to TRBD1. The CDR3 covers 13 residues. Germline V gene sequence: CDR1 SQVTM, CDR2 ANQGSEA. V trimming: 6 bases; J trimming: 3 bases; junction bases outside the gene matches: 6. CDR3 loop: CSVTGTGFYEQYF. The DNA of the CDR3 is TGCAGCGTCACCGGGACAGGGTTCTACGAGCAGTACTTC.

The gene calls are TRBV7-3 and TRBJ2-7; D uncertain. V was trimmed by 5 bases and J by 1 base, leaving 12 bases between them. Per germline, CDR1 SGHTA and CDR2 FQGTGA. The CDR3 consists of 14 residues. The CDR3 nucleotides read TGTGCCAGCAGCAAGGGCAAAGAGTCCTACGAGCAGTACTTC. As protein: CASSKGKESYEQYF.

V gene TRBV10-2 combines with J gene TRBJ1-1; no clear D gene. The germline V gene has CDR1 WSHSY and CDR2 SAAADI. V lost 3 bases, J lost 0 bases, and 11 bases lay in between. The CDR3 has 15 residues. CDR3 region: CASSDSRGMNTEAFF. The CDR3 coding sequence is TGCGCCAGCAGTGACTCTCGGGGAATGAACACTGAAGCTTTCTTT.

For the CDR3, the DNA is TGTGCCAGCAGGGTGGACAGCGACTATGGCTACACCTTC. Its protein is CASRVDSDYGYTF. The chain has TRBV6-1 and TRBJ1-2, with a tentative D call TRBD1 (6 bases). The CDR3 totals 13 residues. Trimming stripped 6 bases from V and 3 bases from J, with 11 bases between. CDR1 is MNHNS, CDR2 SASEGT, per germline.

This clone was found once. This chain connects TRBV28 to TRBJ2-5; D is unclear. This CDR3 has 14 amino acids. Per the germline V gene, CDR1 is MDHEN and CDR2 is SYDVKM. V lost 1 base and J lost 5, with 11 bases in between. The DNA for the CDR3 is TGTGCCAGCAGTTTATTGGGAAATGGGGAGACCCAGTACTTC. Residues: CASSLLGNGETQYF.

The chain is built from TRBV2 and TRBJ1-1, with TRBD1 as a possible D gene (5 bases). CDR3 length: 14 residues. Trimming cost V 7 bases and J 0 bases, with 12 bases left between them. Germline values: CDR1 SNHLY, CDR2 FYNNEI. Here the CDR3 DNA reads TGTGCCAGCACCTCGACGGGACTGAACACTGAAGCTTTCTTT. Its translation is CASTSTGLNTEAFF. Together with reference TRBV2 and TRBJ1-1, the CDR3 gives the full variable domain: EPEVTQTPSHQVTQMGQEVILRCVPISNHLYFYWYRQILGQKVEFLVSFYNNEISEKSEIFDDQFSVERPDGSNFTLKIRSTKLEDSAMYFCASTSTGLNTEAFFGQGTRLTVV.

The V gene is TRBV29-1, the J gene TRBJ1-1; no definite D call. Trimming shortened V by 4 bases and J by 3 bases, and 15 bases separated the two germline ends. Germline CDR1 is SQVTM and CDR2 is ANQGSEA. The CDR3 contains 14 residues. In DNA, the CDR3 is TGCAGCGTTGGGAGGAGCCCCGGGGACACTGAAGCTTTCTTT. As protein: CSVGRSPGDTEAFF.